This is a list of T cell receptor beta chains from one sample in a study of blood T cell repertoires in COVID-19. Some clones are missing from TCRdb's copy, which holds only in-frame ones; the method was immunoSEQ multiplex PCR. The repertoire consists of around 250,000 clones, with more than 85% occurring once and the leading ten covering 1.5% to 2%. Input material: PBMCs or T cells enriched from blood (not recorded which). The receptors were gathered from a woman between 45 and 65 years old who had recovered from COVID-19. Each CDR3 is given with its conserved first and last residue. Fields, in order: D gene, CDR3 length, clone size, J gene, V gene, CDR3 protein, CDR3 DNA. A D gene is named only where the DNA matches it firmly. For some rows the clone size is stated as once, few or many, or as a class when expanded; others skip it.

TRBD2	16	NA	TRBJ2-1	TRBV4-3	CASSQERLAGVNEQFF	TGCGCCAGCAGCCAAGAACGGCTAGCGGGAGTTAATGAGCAGTTCTTC
NA	15	NA	TRBJ2-2	TRBV5-5	CASPTGQMNTGELFF	TGTGCCAGCCCAACGGGACAAATGAACACCGGGGAGCTGTTTTTT
NA	15	NA	TRBJ2-7	TRBV6-2/TRBV6-3	CASSWDGATGYEQYF	TGTGCCAGCAGTTGGGATGGGGCGACAGGCTACGAGCAGTACTTC
TRBD2	18	NA	TRBJ2-2	TRBV5-1	CASSGTGLAGGSTGELFF	TGCGCCAGCAGCGGTACCGGACTAGCGGGAGGGTCGACCGGGGAGCTGTTTTTT
NA	16	NA	TRBJ2-7	TRBV7-2	CASSSDRRELVYEQYF	TGTGCCAGCAGCTCGGACAGGAGGGAGCTAGTCTACGAGCAGTACTTC
NA	14	NA	TRBJ2-1	TRBV30	CAWSVPGPLNEQFF	TGTGCCTGGAGTGTTCCGGGTCCCCTAAATGAGCAGTTCTTC
TRBD2	13	NA	TRBJ2-7	TRBV9	CASSLGLAYEQYF	TGTGCCAGCAGCCTCGGACTAGCTTACGAGCAGTACTTC
NA	14	NA	TRBJ1-2	TRBV11-2	CASSLGGPEEGYTF	TGTGCCAGCAGCTTAGGGGGGCCCGAGGAGGGCTACACCTTC
NA	18	NA	TRBJ1-4	TRBV4-1	CASSQRAWDTPTNEKLFF	TGCGCCAGCAGCCAACGTGCTTGGGACACACCAACTAATGAAAAACTGTTTTTT
NA	12	NA	TRBJ2-3	TRBV5-5	CASSRTVDTQYF	TGTGCCAGCAGCAGGACTGTGGATACGCAGTATTTT
NA	14	NA	TRBJ1-2	TRBV5-4	CASSLDRGSYGYTF	TGTGCCAGCAGCCTAGACCGGGGGAGCTATGGCTACACCTTC
TRBD2	15	once	TRBJ2-7	TRBV7-2	CASSPGGSGRYEQYF	TGTGCCAGCAGCCCAGGAGGGAGCGGGAGGTACGAGCAGTACTTC
TRBD2	15	NA	TRBJ2-7	TRBV28	CASSLTISGSYEQYF	TGTGCCAGCAGTTTAACGATTAGCGGGAGCTACGAGCAGTACTTC
NA	14	NA	TRBJ2-2	TRBV5-1	CASRRAGETGELFF	TGCGCCAGCAGGCGGGCAGGGGAGACCGGGGAGCTGTTTTTT
NA	11	NA	TRBJ2-7	TRBV3-1/TRBV3-2	CASSQGREQYF	TGTGCCAGCAGCCAGGGCAGGGAGCAGTACTTC
NA	16	NA	TRBJ1-2	TRBV23-1	CASSQGNRAHLDGYTF	TGCGCCAGCAGTCAAGGAAACAGGGCCCACTTAGATGGCTACACCTTC
TRBD2	15	NA	TRBJ2-1	TRBV7-3	CASSPRSGMGNEQFF	TGTGCCAGCAGCCCAAGGAGCGGGATGGGTAATGAGCAGTTCTTC
NA	11	NA	TRBJ2-7	TRBV20-1	CSAREVNEQYF	TGCAGTGCTAGGGAGGTGAACGAGCAGTACTTC
NA	16	NA	TRBJ2-2	TRBV19	CASSNLRESGTGELFF	TGTGCCAGTAGTAATTTACGGGAGAGTGGCACCGGGGAGCTGTTTTTT
NA	14	NA	TRBJ1-2	TRBV29-1	CSVEGQGGGYGYTF	TGCAGCGTTGAAGGGCAGGGCGGTGGGTATGGCTACACCTTC
NA	14	NA	TRBJ1-2	TRBV7-8	CASSLDRVSYGYTF	TGTGCCAGCAGCTTAGACAGGGTGAGCTATGGCTACACCTTC
TRBD2	14	NA	TRBJ2-7	TRBV6-4	CASSRLAGEYEQYF	TGTGCCAGCTCTCGACTAGCGGGGGAGTATGAGCAGTACTTC
NA	13	NA	TRBJ1-3	TRBV23-1	CASTGVVGDTIYF	TGCGCCAGCACCGGGGTAGTGGGTGACACCATATATTTT
NA	14	NA	TRBJ1-5	TRBV6-5	CASSYSASNQPQHF	TGTGCCAGCAGTTACTCGGCTAGCAATCAGCCCCAGCATTTT
NA	14	once	TRBJ2-7	TRBV27	CASSLYVGAYEQYF	TGTGCCAGCAGTTTATACGTCGGGGCCTACGAGCAGTACTTC
TRBD2	16	NA	TRBJ2-7	TRBV10-3	CAIRDGLAGGSSEQYF	TGTGCCATCAGGGACGGACTAGCGGGAGGGTCGAGCGAGCAGTACTTC
NA	15	NA	TRBJ2-2	TRBV5-4	CASSLARQHTGELFF	TGTGCCAGCAGCTTGGCCAGACAGCACACCGGGGAGCTGTTTTTT
NA	14	few	TRBJ1-1	TRBV19	CASSIGERDTEAFF	TGTGCCAGTAGTATAGGGGAGAGGGACACTGAAGCTTTCTTT
NA	14	NA	TRBJ1-5	TRBV5-8	CASSSAGSNQPQHF	TGTGCCAGCAGCAGCGCGGGTAGCAATCAGCCCCAGCATTTT